This is a list of T cell receptor beta chains from one sample in a study of cytomegalovirus exposure and HLA in healthy donors. Sequencing used immunoSEQ multiplex PCR; TCRdb keeps in-frame clones, though not all of them. Of roughly 120,000 clones in the sample, 82% were seen once. Sequenced input: PBMCs. The receptors were gathered from a woman between 18 and 29 years old in good health and CMV-seronegative. CDR3s include the opening cysteine and the closing phenylalanine or tryptophan. A D gene is named only where the DNA matches it firmly. Rows give clone size only sometimes, using once, few, many, or a class for an expanded clone.

size: NA; V: TRBV6-5; J: TRBJ1-2; D: TRBD1; DNA: TGTGCCAGCAGTTACTCCGGGAGCAGGGGGTTATTTGGCTACACCTTC; CDR3: CASSYSGSRGLFGYTF
size: NA; V: TRBV2; J: TRBJ1-6; D: NA; DNA: TGTGCCAGCAGTGAAACGAGCTCCTATAATTCACCCCTCCACTTT; CDR3: CASSETSSYNSPLHF
size: once; V: TRBV30; J: TRBJ1-2; D: NA; DNA: TGTGCCTGGAACCCCTCAGGGGACTATGGCTACACCTTC; CDR3: CAWNPSGDYGYTF
size: NA; V: TRBV9; J: TRBJ1-5; D: NA; DNA: TGTGCCAGCAGCGTGGGGGCTTCGGGCAATCAGCCCCAGCATTTT; CDR3: CASSVGASGNQPQHF
size: NA; V: TRBV28; J: TRBJ1-5; D: TRBD1; DNA: TGTGCCAGCAGCCAACAGGGGGCAGAGCAGCCCCAGCATTTT; CDR3: CASSQQGAEQPQHF
size: NA; V: TRBV9; J: TRBJ2-5; D: TRBD1; DNA: TGTGCCAGCAGCCAGGGGGTGACCCAGTACTTC; CDR3: CASSQGVTQYF
size: NA; V: TRBV7-6; J: TRBJ2-7; D: TRBD2; DNA: TGTGCCAGCAGCTCCCGGGGGGGGCTCGCCTCCTACGAGCAGTACTTC; CDR3: CASSSRGGLASYEQYF
size: NA; V: TRBV9; J: TRBJ2-1; D: NA; DNA: TGTGCCAGCAGCGTACCGAACGGGTATGAGCAGTTCTTC; CDR3: CASSVPNGYEQFF
size: NA; V: TRBV7-2; J: TRBJ2-7; D: TRBD2; DNA: TGTGCCAGCAGCTTAAGACGACTAGCGGTCCACGAGCAGTACTTC; CDR3: CASSLRRLAVHEQYF
size: NA; V: TRBV7-9; J: TRBJ1-1; D: NA; DNA: TGTGCCAGCACTCCGGGGGTGGCTGAAGCTTTCTTT; CDR3: CASTPGVAEAFF
size: NA; V: TRBV19; J: TRBJ2-7; D: NA; DNA: TGTGCCAGTAGTGGAGACCGGGACACCACCTACGAGCAGTACTTC; CDR3: CASSGDRDTTYEQYF
size: NA; V: TRBV6-5; J: TRBJ1-4; D: NA; DNA: TGTGCCGCCCGGGGTAACGGGCGCGATGAAAAACTGTTTTTT; CDR3: CAARGNGRDEKLFF
size: NA; V: TRBV5-1; J: TRBJ2-7; D: TRBD2; DNA: TGCGCCAGCAGCTTGCGGCTAGCGGGTGTCTACGAGCAGTACTTC; CDR3: CASSLRLAGVYEQYF
size: NA; V: TRBV18; J: TRBJ2-1; D: TRBD2; DNA: TGTGCCAGCTCACCGCCGGGACTAGCGGGGCTCAATGAGCAGTTCTTC; CDR3: CASSPPGLAGLNEQFF
size: NA; V: TRBV30; J: TRBJ1-3; D: TRBD1; DNA: TGTGCCTGGAGTGGATCAGGGGGCAAATTATACTCTGGAAACACCATATATTTT; CDR3: CAWSGSGGKLYSGNTIYF
size: NA; V: TRBV23-1; J: TRBJ1-2; D: NA; DNA: TGCGCCAGCATATGGAGCGGCTACACCTTC; CDR3: CASIWSGYTF
size: NA; V: TRBV2; J: TRBJ1-1; D: NA; DNA: TGTGCCAGCAGTGTGTTAGCTATGAACACTGAAGCTTTCTTT; CDR3: CASSVLAMNTEAFF
size: NA; V: TRBV9; J: TRBJ1-1; D: NA; DNA: TGTGCCAGCAGTCACAGACGGACTGATGAAGCTTTCTTT; CDR3: CASSHRRTDEAFF
size: NA; V: TRBV27; J: TRBJ1-1; D: NA; DNA: TGTGCCAGCAGGCTGAGCATGAACACTGAAGCTTTCTTT; CDR3: CASRLSMNTEAFF
size: NA; V: TRBV6-1; J: TRBJ2-7; D: TRBD1; DNA: TGTGCCATCCGGACAGGGTCCTCCTACGAGCAGTACTTC; CDR3: CAIRTGSSYEQYF
size: NA; V: TRBV7-7; J: TRBJ2-3; D: TRBD2; DNA: TGTGCCAGCAGCATAAACGGGGGGGGAGATACGCAGTATTTT; CDR3: CASSINGGGDTQYF
size: NA; V: TRBV6-5; J: TRBJ1-2; D: NA; DNA: TGTGCCACCGAATACTACATCGATGATGGCTACACCTTC; CDR3: CATEYYIDDGYTF
size: NA; V: TRBV5-6; J: TRBJ2-1; D: NA; DNA: TGTGCCAGCAGCTTTCAAGGAGGGAATGAGCAGTTCTTC; CDR3: CASSFQGGNEQFF
size: NA; V: TRBV19; J: TRBJ2-3; D: TRBD2; DNA: TGTGCCAGTAGCCGATCTAGCGGGAGGGCCCCAGATACGCAGTATTTT; CDR3: CASSRSSGRAPDTQYF
size: few; V: TRBV5-4; J: TRBJ2-7; D: TRBD1; DNA: TGTGCCAGCAGACCCGACAGGGACTACGAGCAGTACTTC; CDR3: CASRPDRDYEQYF
size: NA; V: TRBV6-5; J: TRBJ1-1; D: NA; DNA: TGTGCCAGCAGTTTAGTTGGGAGAACGACTGAAGCTTTCTTT; CDR3: CASSLVGRTTEAFF
size: NA; V: TRBV4-2; J: TRBJ2-7; D: TRBD2; DNA: TGTGCCAGCTGCCAAGGGGCCCTGGGGGGAGGGTCGTACGAGCAGTACTTC; CDR3: CASCQGALGGGSYEQYF
size: few; V: TRBV6-1; J: TRBJ1-5; D: NA; DNA: TGTGCCAGCAGTGAAGCAGGGGCGGCTAATCAGCCCCAGCATTTT; CDR3: CASSEAGAANQPQHF
size: NA; V: TRBV18; J: TRBJ2-7; D: NA; DNA: TGTGCCAGCTCACCGCTCAGGGGGGCTTACGAGCAGTACTTC; CDR3: CASSPLRGAYEQYF
size: NA; V: TRBV7-9; J: TRBJ2-7; D: NA; DNA: TGTGCCAGCAGCTTAGGGGCCAAGAGGGACGAGCAGTACTTC; CDR3: CASSLGAKRDEQYF
size: few; V: TRBV6-5; J: TRBJ1-1; D: TRBD1; DNA: TGTGCCAGCAGTTCTACCGGGACAGCTGGCTGGGAAGCTTTCTTT; CDR3: CASSSTGTAGWEAFF
size: NA; V: TRBV6-4; J: TRBJ2-1; D: NA; DNA: TGTGCCAGCAGTGTAGGGGACACCTCCTACAATGAGCAGTTCTTC; CDR3: CASSVGDTSYNEQFF
size: once; V: TRBV4-1; J: TRBJ2-1; D: TRBD2; DNA: TGCGCCAGCAGCCCTACCGGGACTAACAACAATGAGCAGTTCTTC; CDR3: CASSPTGTNNNEQFF
size: NA; V: TRBV27; J: TRBJ1-2; D: NA; DNA: TGTGCCAGCAGTTTATCCGGGGTGGGTGGCTACACCTTC; CDR3: CASSLSGVGGYTF
size: NA; V: TRBV6-6; J: TRBJ1-2; D: NA; DNA: TGTGCCAGCAGTGGCCTGGGGGGGGGTAACTATGGCTACACCTTC; CDR3: CASSGLGGGNYGYTF
size: NA; V: TRBV25-1; J: TRBJ1-2; D: TRBD1; DNA: TGTGCCAGCAGCCCCACGGGACAGGGTTTCCATGGCTACACCTTC; CDR3: CASSPTGQGFHGYTF
size: few; V: TRBV6-5; J: TRBJ1-5; D: TRBD1; DNA: TGTGCCAGCAGGGACAGGCATAGCAATCAGCCCCAGCATTTT; CDR3: CASRDRHSNQPQHF
size: NA; V: TRBV11-3; J: TRBJ1-1; D: TRBD1; DNA: TGTGCCAGCAGCCTAACGCCCGGAGTGTGGGGACAGGTGAACACTGAAGCTTTCTTT; CDR3: CASSLTPGVWGQVNTEAFF
size: few; V: TRBV10-3; J: TRBJ2-3; D: NA; DNA: TGTGCCATCAGTAATATAGCGGATCCTAACACAGATACGCAGTATTTT; CDR3: CAISNIADPNTDTQYF
size: once; V: TRBV27; J: TRBJ2-3; D: TRBD2; DNA: TGTGCCACCCGGGAGGGGGGCCCCACAGATACGCAGTATTTT; CDR3: CATREGGPTDTQYF
size: NA; V: TRBV4-2; J: TRBJ1-1; D: NA; DNA: TGTGCCAGCAGCCAAGAAAAAGGGGCAGGCACTGAAGCTTTCTTT; CDR3: CASSQEKGAGTEAFF
size: NA; V: TRBV25-1; J: TRBJ1-1; D: NA; DNA: TGTGCCAGCATTTCTTTCTCTGCTGAAGCTTTCTTT; CDR3: CASISFSAEAFF
size: NA; V: TRBV5-1; J: TRBJ2-6; D: NA; DNA: TGCGCCAGCAGCTTGGGGGGCGGCCACTCTGGGGCCAACGTCCTGACTTTC; CDR3: CASSLGGGHSGANVLTF
size: NA; V: TRBV6-6; J: TRBJ2-3; D: NA; DNA: TGTGCCAGCAGTTACTCGCCTAGAGCTAGCACAGATACGCAGTATTTT; CDR3: CASSYSPRASTDTQYF
size: NA; V: TRBV9; J: TRBJ2-1; D: TRBD2; DNA: TGTGCCAGCAGCGGGACTAGCGGGAGCTCCTACAATGAGCAGTTCTTC; CDR3: CASSGTSGSSYNEQFF
size: NA; V: TRBV9; J: TRBJ1-3; D: TRBD1; DNA: TGTGCCAGCAGCGTAGGTGCAGGGGGCATATACACCATATATTTT; CDR3: CASSVGAGGIYTIYF
size: NA; V: TRBV13; J: TRBJ1-5; D: TRBD1; DNA: TGTGCCAGCAGCCACGCCGGGACAGGGGGTTCTAGCAATCAGCCCCAGCATTTT; CDR3: CASSHAGTGGSSNQPQHF
size: NA; V: TRBV28; J: TRBJ1-3; D: NA; DNA: TGTGCCAGCCTTGACAGCACTGGAAACACCATATATTTT; CDR3: CASLDSTGNTIYF
size: NA; V: TRBV7-2; J: TRBJ2-5; D: NA; DNA: TGTGCCAGCAGCTTAAACCAGGGAGAGACCCAGTACTTC; CDR3: CASSLNQGETQYF
size: NA; V: TRBV6-5; J: TRBJ1-1; D: NA; DNA: TGTGCCAGCACCTCTGCCGCAGGCAGGGAGGCTGAAGCTTTCTTT; CDR3: CASTSAAGREAEAFF
size: few; V: TRBV7-9; J: TRBJ1-4; D: TRBD1; DNA: TGTGCCAGCAGCTTCGGACAGGGAATGATTGAAAAACTGTTTTTT; CDR3: CASSFGQGMIEKLFF
size: NA; V: TRBV25-1; J: TRBJ2-1; D: TRBD1; DNA: TGTGCCAGCAGTTTCGGGGCAGGGGGACACAATGAGCAGTTCTTC; CDR3: CASSFGAGGHNEQFF
size: NA; V: TRBV27; J: TRBJ2-1; D: TRBD2; DNA: TGTGCCAGCATGAAGAAGCGGGGGGTTTACAATGAGCAGTTCTTC; CDR3: CASMKKRGVYNEQFF
size: NA; V: TRBV4-1; J: TRBJ1-1; D: NA; DNA: TGCGCCAGCAGCCTGGCTCCGAACACTGAAGCTTTCTTT; CDR3: CASSLAPNTEAFF
size: NA; V: TRBV6-5; J: TRBJ2-5; D: TRBD2; DNA: TGTGCCAGCAGTTTACTAGCGGGGGGCCTCCAAGAGACCCAGTACTTC; CDR3: CASSLLAGGLQETQYF
size: NA; V: TRBV27; J: TRBJ1-1; D: TRBD1; DNA: TGTGCCAGCAGTCGACAGGGAAACACTGAAGCTTTCTTT; CDR3: CASSRQGNTEAFF
size: NA; V: TRBV7-2; J: TRBJ1-2; D: TRBD1; DNA: TGTGCCAGCAGCACTGGGACAGGGGGCATTGGCTACACCTTC; CDR3: CASSTGTGGIGYTF